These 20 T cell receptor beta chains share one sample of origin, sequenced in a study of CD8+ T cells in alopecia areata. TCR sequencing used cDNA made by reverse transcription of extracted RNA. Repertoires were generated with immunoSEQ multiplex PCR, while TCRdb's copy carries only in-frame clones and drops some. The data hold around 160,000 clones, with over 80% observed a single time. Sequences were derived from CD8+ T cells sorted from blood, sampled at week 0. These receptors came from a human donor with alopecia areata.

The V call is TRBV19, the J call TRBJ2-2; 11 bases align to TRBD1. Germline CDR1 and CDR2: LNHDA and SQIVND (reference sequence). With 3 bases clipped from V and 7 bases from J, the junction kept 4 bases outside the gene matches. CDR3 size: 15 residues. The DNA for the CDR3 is TGTGCCAGTAGTATCGGACAGGGGGCAATCGGGGAGCTGTTTTTT. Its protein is CASSIGQGAIGELFF.

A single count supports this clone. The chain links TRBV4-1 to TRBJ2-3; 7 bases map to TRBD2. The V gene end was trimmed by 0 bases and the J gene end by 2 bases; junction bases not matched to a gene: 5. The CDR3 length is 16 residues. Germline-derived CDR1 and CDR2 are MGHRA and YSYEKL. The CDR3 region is CASSQDRLAVTDTQYF. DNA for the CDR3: TGCGCCAGCAGCCAAGATCGCCTAGCGGTCACAGATACGCAGTATTTT.

CDR3 nucleotide sequence: TGTGCCAGCAGCTCCGGACTTACCTACGAGCAGTACTTC. Amino acids: CASSSGLTYEQYF. V and J are TRBV7-9 and TRBJ2-7, with D tentatively TRBD2 (5 bases). Germline CDR1 and CDR2: SEHNR and FQNEAQ (reference sequence). This CDR3 is built from 13 residues. V gave up 4 bases and J gave up 2 bases, with 9 bases separating them.

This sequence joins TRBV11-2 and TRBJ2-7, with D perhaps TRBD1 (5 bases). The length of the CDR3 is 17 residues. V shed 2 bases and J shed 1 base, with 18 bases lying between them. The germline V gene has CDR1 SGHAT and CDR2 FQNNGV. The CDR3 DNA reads TGTGCCAGCAGCTTAAGTGCCCTAACAGGACAATCCTACGAGCAGTACTTC. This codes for CASSLSALTGQSYEQYF.

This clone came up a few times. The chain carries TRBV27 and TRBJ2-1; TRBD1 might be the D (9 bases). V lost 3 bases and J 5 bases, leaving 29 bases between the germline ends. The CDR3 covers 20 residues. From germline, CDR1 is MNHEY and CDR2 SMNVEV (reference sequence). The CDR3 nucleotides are TGTGCCAGCAGTTTTTCCGGGACAGGGTTTTTACTAGCGGCCGACAATGAGCAGTTCTTC. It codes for CASSFSGTGFLLAADNEQFF.

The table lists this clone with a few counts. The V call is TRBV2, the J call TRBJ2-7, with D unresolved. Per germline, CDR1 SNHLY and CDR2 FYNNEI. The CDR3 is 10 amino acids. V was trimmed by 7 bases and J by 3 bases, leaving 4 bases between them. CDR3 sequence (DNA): TGTGCCAGCACCCACTACGAGCAGTACTTC. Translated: CASTHYEQYF.

In DNA, the CDR3 is TGCGCCAGCAGCTTGGGAGGGGGCGACGAGCAGTACTTC. It specifies CASSLGGGDEQYF. J is TRBJ2-7 and V is TRBV5-1; 7 nucleotides agree with TRBD1. Trimming removed 0 bases from V and 5 bases from J; junction bases left unmatched: 2. The CDR3 contains 13 residues. The germline CDR1 and CDR2 sequences are SGHRS and YFSETQ.

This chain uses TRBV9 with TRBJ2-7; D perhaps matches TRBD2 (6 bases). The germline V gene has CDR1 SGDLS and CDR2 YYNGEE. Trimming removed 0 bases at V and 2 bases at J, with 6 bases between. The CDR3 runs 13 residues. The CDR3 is CASSVGEAYEQYF. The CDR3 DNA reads TGTGCCAGCAGCGTAGGGGAGGCCTACGAGCAGTACTTC.

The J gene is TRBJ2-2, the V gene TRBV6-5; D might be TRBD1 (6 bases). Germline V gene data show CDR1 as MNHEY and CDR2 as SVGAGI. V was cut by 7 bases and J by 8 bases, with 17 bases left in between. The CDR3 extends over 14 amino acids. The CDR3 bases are TGTGCCAGCACCCCGGGACACCCCACTGGGGAGCTGTTTTTT. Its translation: CASTPGHPTGELFF.

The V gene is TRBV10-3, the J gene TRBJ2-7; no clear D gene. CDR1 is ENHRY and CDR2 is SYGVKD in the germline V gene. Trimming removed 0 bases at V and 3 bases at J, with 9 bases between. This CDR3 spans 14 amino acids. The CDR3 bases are TGTGCCATCAGTGAGTCGGGGAAGGACTACGAGCAGTACTTC. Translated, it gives CAISESGKDYEQYF.

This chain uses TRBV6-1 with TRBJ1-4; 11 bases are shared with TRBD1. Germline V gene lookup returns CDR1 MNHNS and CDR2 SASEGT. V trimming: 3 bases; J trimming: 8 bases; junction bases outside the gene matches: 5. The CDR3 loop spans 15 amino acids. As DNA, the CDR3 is TGTGCCAGCAGTGATCGGACAGGGGGCGAGGAAAAACTGTTTTTT. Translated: CASSDRTGGEEKLFF.

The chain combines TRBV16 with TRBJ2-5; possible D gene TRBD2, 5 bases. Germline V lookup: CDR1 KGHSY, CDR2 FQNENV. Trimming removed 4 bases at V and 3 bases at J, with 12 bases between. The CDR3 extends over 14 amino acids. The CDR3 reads CASSRGLVEETQYF. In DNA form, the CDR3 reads TGTGCCAGCAGCCGAGGGTTAGTTGAAGAGACCCAGTACTTC.

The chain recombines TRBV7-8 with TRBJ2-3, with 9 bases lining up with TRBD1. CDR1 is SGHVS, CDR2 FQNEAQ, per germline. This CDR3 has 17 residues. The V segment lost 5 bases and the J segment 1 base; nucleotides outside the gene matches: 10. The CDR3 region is CASSLIIGDRGTDTQYF. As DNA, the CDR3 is TGTGCCAGCAGCCTGATAATAGGGGACAGGGGCACAGATACGCAGTATTTT.

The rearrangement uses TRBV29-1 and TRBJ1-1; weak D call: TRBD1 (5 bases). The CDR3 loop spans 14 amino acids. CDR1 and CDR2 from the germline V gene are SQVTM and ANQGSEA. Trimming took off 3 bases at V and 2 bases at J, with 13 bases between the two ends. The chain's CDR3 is CSVDPTDYNTEAFF. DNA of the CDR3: TGCAGCGTTGACCCGACAGATTATAACACTGAAGCTTTCTTT.

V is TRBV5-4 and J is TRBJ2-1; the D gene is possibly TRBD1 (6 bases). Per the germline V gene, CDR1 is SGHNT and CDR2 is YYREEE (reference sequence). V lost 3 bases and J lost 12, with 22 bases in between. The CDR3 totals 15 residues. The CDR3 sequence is CASSSADRHQEGQFF. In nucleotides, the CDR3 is TGTGCCAGCAGCTCTGCTGACAGGCACCAAGAGGGGCAGTTCTTC.

CDR3 loop: CASRDQFYEQYF. The CDR3 coding sequence is TGTGCCAGCAGGGACCAGTTCTACGAGCAGTACTTC. V usage is TRBV6-5 and J usage is TRBJ2-7, with D uncertain. CDR3 length: 12 residues. V was shortened by 6 bases and J by 3 bases, with 9 bases between the two germline ends. CDR1 is MNHEY and CDR2 is SVGAGI in the germline V gene.

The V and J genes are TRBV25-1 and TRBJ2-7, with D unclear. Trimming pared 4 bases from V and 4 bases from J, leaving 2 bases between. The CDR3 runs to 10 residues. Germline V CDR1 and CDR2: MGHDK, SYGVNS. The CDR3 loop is CASSGYEQYF. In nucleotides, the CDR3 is TGTGCCAGCAGTGGATACGAGCAGTACTTC.

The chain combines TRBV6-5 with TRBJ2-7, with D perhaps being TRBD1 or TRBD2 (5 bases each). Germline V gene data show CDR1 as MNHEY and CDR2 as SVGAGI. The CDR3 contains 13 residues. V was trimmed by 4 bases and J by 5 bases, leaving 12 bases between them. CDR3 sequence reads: CASSSGALDEQYF. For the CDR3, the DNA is TGTGCCAGCAGTTCCGGGGCACTCGACGAGCAGTACTTC.

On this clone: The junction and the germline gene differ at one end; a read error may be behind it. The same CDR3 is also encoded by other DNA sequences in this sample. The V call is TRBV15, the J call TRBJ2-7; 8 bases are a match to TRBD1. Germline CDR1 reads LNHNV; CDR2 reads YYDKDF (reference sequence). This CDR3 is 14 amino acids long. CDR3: CATSSDRGSYEQYF. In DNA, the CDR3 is TGCGCCACCAGCAGTGACAGGGGTTCCTACGAGCAGTACTTC.

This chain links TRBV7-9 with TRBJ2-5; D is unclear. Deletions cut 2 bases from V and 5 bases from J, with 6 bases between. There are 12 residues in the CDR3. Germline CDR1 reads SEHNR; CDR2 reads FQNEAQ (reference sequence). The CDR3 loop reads CASSLLGETQYF. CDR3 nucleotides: TGTGCCAGCAGCTTACTCGGGGAGACCCAGTACTTC. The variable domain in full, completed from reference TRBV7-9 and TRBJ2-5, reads DTGVSQNPRHKITKRGQNVTFRCDPISEHNRLYWYRQTLGQGPEFLTYFQNEAQLEKSRLLSDRFSAERPKGSFSTLEIQRTEQGDSAMYLCASSLLGETQYFGPGTRLLVL.